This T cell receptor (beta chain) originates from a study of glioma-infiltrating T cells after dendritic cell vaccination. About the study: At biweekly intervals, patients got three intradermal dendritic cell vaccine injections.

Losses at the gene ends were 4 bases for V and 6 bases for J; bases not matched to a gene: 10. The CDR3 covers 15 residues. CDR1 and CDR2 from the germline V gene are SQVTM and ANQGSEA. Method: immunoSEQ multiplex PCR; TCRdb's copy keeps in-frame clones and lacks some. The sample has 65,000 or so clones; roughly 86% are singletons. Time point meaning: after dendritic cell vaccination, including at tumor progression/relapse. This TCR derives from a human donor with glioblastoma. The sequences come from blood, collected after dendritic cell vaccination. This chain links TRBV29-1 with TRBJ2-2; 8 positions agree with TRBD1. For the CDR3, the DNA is TGCAGCGTTGGAGGGCAGGGGGCTGGACCCGGGGAGCTGTTTTTT. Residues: CSVGGQGAGPGELFF.